This is a list of T cell receptor beta chains from one sample in a study of T cells in tuberculosis. Here immunoSEQ multiplex PCR was the method, and the copy in TCRdb shows in-frame clones only, minus some. The sample includes 50,000 to 65,000 clones, approximately 85% of them seen just once. Sample: CD1b-GMM tetramer-negative cells sorted from PBMCs. The source is an adult woman with latent tuberculosis. The CDR3 runs from the conserved cysteine through the conserved F or W. The D gene is left open where the match is weak. Only part of the rows carry a size: once, few, many, or a class if the clone is expanded.

CDR3 protein	CDR3 DNA	V gene	J gene	clone size	D gene
CASSVAELAGAYEQYF	TGTGCCAGCAGCGTAGCGGAACTAGCGGGGGCCTACGAGCAGTACTTC	TRBV9	TRBJ2-7	.	TRBD2
CASRLHPSYEQYF	TGTGCCAGCAGACTACACCCATCCTACGAGCAGTACTTC	TRBV27	TRBJ2-7	.	.
CASSFSGANYEQYF	TGTGCCAGCAGTTTTAGCGGGGCGAACTACGAGCAGTACTTC	TRBV27	TRBJ2-7	.	TRBD2
CAWSVQGTGELFF	TGTGCCTGGAGTGTGCAGGGAACCGGGGAGCTGTTTTTT	TRBV30	TRBJ2-2	.	.
CASSLPRGGNQPQHF	TGTGCCAGCAGCTTACCAAGGGGTGGCAATCAGCCCCAGCATTTT	TRBV7-2	TRBJ1-5	.	.
CASSFGLAGGTGELFF	TGTGCCAGCAGCTTTGGACTAGCGGGAGGGACCGGGGAGCTGTTTTTT	TRBV11-1	TRBJ2-2	few	TRBD2
CASSLLAGAINTGELFF	TGTGCCAGCAGCTTACTAGCGGGGGCGATTAACACCGGGGAGCTGTTTTTT	TRBV7-9	TRBJ2-2	.	TRBD2
CASSHSGTGSTYEQYF	TGCGCCAGCAGCCATTCGGGGACAGGGAGTACCTACGAGCAGTACTTC	TRBV4-3	TRBJ2-7	.	TRBD1
CASSMRLAGGTDTQYF	TGTGCCAGTAGTATGCGACTAGCGGGGGGCACAGATACGCAGTATTTT	TRBV19	TRBJ2-3	.	TRBD2
CASSFDQGIGELFF	TGTGCCAGCAGCTTCGATCAGGGGATCGGGGAGCTGTTTTTT	TRBV7-2	TRBJ2-2	.	.
CSVGGREGSYEQYF	TGCAGCGTTGGGGGCAGGGAGGGCTCCTACGAGCAGTACTTC	TRBV29-1	TRBJ2-7	.	TRBD2
CASSFAGASGSFAQYF	TGTGCCAGCAGCTTCGCGGGCGCTAGCGGGAGTTTCGCGCAGTATTTT	TRBV7-9	TRBJ2-3	few	TRBD2
CASFERGTGELFF	TGTGCCAGCTTTGAGCGGGGCACCGGGGAGCTGTTTTTT	TRBV6-5	TRBJ2-2	.	TRBD2
CASSLQEQLREQYF	TGCGCCAGCAGCTTACAGGAGCAACTACGGGAGCAGTACTTC	TRBV5-1	TRBJ2-7	once	.
CASSPEAGAGNEQFF	TGTGCCAGCAGCCCCGAGGCGGGGGCTGGCAATGAGCAGTTCTTC	TRBV7-3	TRBJ2-1	.	.
CASRGQDTEAFF	TGTGCCAGCAGGGGGCAGGACACTGAAGCTTTCTTT	TRBV6-6	TRBJ1-1	.	.
CASSPELAPDTQYF	TGTGCCAGCAGCCCGGAACTAGCACCAGATACGCAGTATTTT	TRBV7-2	TRBJ2-3	.	.
CASSLGTAEPYGYTF	TGTGCCAGCAGCTTGGGCACAGCGGAACCCTATGGCTACACCTTC	TRBV5-5	TRBJ1-2	.	.
CACGQTTNYGYTF	TGTGCCTGCGGACAGACGACTAACTATGGCTACACCTTC	TRBV30	TRBJ1-2	once	.
CASSLNPGSYEQYF	TGTGCCAGCAGCTTAAACCCGGGATCGTACGAGCAGTACTTC	TRBV7-2	TRBJ2-7	.	.
CASSISGGTVNTEAFF	TGTGCCAGTAGTATAAGTGGGGGGACGGTGAACACTGAAGCTTTCTTT	TRBV19	TRBJ1-1	.	.
CAWSQGQIYGYTF	TGTGCCTGGTCCCAGGGACAAATCTATGGCTACACCTTC	TRBV30	TRBJ1-2	.	.
CASSPGLAGGYEQYF	TGCGCCAGCAGCCCCGGGCTCGCGGGAGGTTACGAGCAGTACTTC	TRBV5-1	TRBJ2-7	.	TRBD2
CASSPFTSGRVTGELFF	TGCGCCAGCAGCCCCTTCACTAGCGGGAGGGTCACCGGGGAGCTGTTTTTT	TRBV4-1	TRBJ2-2	.	TRBD2
CASSLTTGRGETQYF	TGTGCCAGCAGCTTGACCACAGGGAGAGGAGAGACCCAGTACTTC	TRBV7-9	TRBJ2-5	.	.
CASSQGAGKVENSGYTF	TGCGCCAGCAGCCAAGGGGCAGGGAAGGTAGAGAACTCTGGCTACACCTTC	TRBV4-3	TRBJ1-2	.	.
CASSFQGANQPQHF	TGTGCCAGCAGTTTCCAGGGGGCAAATCAGCCCCAGCATTTT	TRBV27	TRBJ1-5	.	TRBD1
CASSQSSSIADTQYF	TGTGCCAGCAGCCAATCTAGTTCGATAGCAGATACGCAGTATTTT	TRBV4-2	TRBJ2-3	.	.
CASSANRVGGPGELFF	TGTGCCAGCAGCGCTAACAGGGTCGGAGGACCCGGGGAGCTGTTTTTT	TRBV9	TRBJ2-2	.	.
CASSLGGQPGSTEAFF	TGTGCCAGCAGTTTAGGAGGACAGCCGGGATCGACTGAAGCTTTCTTT	TRBV27	TRBJ1-1	.	.
CASGYTGQGLGYTF	TGTGCCAGCGGGTATACGGGACAGGGTCTTGGCTACACCTTC	TRBV6-5	TRBJ1-2	.	TRBD1
CASSLSGNSYTF	TGTGCCAGCAGTTTATCGGGAAATAGCTACACCTTC	TRBV6-5	TRBJ1-2	.	.
CASSWKPPTGVYGYTF	TGTGCCAGCAGCTGGAAACCCCCTACAGGGGTCTATGGCTACACCTTC	TRBV7-2	TRBJ1-2	.	TRBD1
CASSYRVASGAKNIQYF	TGTGCCAGCAGCTACAGGGTTGCTAGCGGGGCCAAAAACATTCAGTACTTC	TRBV7-2	TRBJ2-4	.	TRBD2
CASSKRRGTEAFF	TGTGCCAGCAGTAAAAGGAGGGGCACTGAAGCTTTCTTT	TRBV6-5	TRBJ1-1	.	.
CASSAQGSQPQHF	TGTGCCAGTAGTGCTCAGGGGAGTCAGCCCCAGCATTTT	TRBV19	TRBJ1-5	few	.
CASSLAINPGRNGYTF	TGTGCCAGCAGCTTAGCGATAAATCCCGGGAGGAATGGCTACACCTTC	TRBV7-9	TRBJ1-2	.	.
CAISDSGSSSNEQYF	TGTGCCATCAGTGATAGCGGGAGTTCGAGTAACGAGCAGTACTTC	TRBV10-3	TRBJ2-7	.	TRBD2
CAISESRAFEAFF	TGTGCCATCAGTGAGTCGAGGGCATTTGAAGCTTTCTTT	TRBV10-3	TRBJ1-1	.	.
CASSQDGGQGYVYGYTF	TGCGCCAGCAGCCAAGATGGGGGACAGGGGTATGTCTATGGCTACACCTTC	TRBV4-3	TRBJ1-2	.	TRBD1
CASSLPGTYNEQFF	TGTGCCAGCAGTTTGCCCGGGACATACAATGAGCAGTTCTTC	TRBV27	TRBJ2-1	.	.
CASSWNTGNTGELFF	TGCGCCAGCAGCTGGAATACAGGGAACACCGGGGAGCTGTTTTTT	TRBV5-1	TRBJ2-2	.	.
CASSPPLAGDDDEQFF	TGTGCCAGCTCACCACCCCTAGCGGGAGACGACGATGAGCAGTTCTTC	TRBV18	TRBJ2-1	.	TRBD2
CAGSQADEGGGYYGYTF	TGCGCCGGCAGCCAAGCCGACGAGGGCGGCGGGTACTATGGCTACACCTTC	TRBV4-1	TRBJ1-2	.	.
CASSPTVSSYNEQFF	TGTGCCAGCAGCCCGACAGTGTCTTCCTACAATGAGCAGTTCTTC	TRBV11-2	TRBJ2-1	.	.
CASSHNEAYEQYF	TGCGCCAGCAGCCACAACGAGGCGTACGAGCAGTACTTC	TRBV4-1	TRBJ2-7	.	.